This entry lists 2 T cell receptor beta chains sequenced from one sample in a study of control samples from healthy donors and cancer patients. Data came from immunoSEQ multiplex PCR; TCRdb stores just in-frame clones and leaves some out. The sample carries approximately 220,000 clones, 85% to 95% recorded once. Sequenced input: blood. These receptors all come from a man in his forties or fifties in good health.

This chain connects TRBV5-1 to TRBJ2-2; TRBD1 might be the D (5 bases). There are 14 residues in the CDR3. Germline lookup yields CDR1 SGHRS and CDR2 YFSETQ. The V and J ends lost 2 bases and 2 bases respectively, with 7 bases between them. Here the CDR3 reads CASSFDSNTGELFF. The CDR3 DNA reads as TGCGCCAGCAGCTTCGACAGTAACACCGGGGAGCTGTTTTTT.

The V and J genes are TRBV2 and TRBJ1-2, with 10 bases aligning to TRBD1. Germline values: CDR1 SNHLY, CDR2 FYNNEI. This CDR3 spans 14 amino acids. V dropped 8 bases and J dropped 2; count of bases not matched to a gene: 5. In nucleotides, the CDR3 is TGTGCCAGCTACGCGACAGGGGGCAACTATGGCTACACCTTC. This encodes CASYATGGNYGYTF. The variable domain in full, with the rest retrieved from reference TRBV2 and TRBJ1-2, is EPEVTQTPSHQVTQMGQEVILRCVPISNHLYFYWYRQILGQKVEFLVSFYNNEISEKSEIFDDQFSVERPDGSNFTLKIRSTKLEDSAMYFCASYATGGNYGYTFGSGTRLTVV.